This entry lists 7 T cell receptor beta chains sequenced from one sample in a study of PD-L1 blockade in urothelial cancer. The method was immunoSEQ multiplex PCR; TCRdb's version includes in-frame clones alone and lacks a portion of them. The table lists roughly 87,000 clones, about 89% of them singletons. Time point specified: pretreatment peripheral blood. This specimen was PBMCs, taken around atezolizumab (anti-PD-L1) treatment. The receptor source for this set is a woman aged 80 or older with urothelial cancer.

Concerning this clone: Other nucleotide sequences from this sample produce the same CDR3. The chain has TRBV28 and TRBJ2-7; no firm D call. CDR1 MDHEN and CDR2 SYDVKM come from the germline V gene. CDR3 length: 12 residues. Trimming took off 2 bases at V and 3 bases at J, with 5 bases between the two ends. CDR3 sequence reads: CASSLTGYEQYF. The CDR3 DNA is TGTGCCAGCAGTTTAACGGGCTACGAGCAGTACTTC.

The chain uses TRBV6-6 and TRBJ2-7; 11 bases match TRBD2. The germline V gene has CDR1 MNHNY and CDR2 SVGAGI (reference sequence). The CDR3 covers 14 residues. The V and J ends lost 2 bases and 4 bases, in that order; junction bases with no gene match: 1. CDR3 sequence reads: CASSYGTSGYEQYF. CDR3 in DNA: TGTGCCAGCAGTTACGGGACTAGCGGTTACGAGCAGTACTTC.

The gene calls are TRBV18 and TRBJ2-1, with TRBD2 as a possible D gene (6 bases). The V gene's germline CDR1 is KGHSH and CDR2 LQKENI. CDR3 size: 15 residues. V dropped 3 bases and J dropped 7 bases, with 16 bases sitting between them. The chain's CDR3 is CASSPAGPTLNEQFF. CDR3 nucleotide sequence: TGTGCCAGCTCACCGGCGGGACCAACTCTAAATGAGCAGTTCTTC.

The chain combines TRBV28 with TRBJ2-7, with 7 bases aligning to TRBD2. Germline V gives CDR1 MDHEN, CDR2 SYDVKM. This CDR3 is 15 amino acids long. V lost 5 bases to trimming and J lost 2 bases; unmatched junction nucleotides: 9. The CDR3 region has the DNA TGTGCCAGCAGTGAAACTAGCGTCATAGCCTACGAGCAGTACTTC. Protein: CASSETSVIAYEQYF.

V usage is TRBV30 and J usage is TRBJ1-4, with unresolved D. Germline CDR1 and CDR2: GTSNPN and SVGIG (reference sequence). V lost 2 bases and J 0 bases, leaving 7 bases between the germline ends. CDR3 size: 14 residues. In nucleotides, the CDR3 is TGTGCCTGGAGTCGACTGACAACTAATGAAAAACTGTTTTTT. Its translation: CAWSRLTTNEKLFF.

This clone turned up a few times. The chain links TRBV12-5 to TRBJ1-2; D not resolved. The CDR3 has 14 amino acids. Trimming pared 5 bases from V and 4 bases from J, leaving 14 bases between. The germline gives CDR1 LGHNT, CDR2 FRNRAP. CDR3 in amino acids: CASGPHESVYGYTF. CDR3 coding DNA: TGTGCTAGTGGTCCCCATGAGTCTGTCTATGGCTACACCTTC.

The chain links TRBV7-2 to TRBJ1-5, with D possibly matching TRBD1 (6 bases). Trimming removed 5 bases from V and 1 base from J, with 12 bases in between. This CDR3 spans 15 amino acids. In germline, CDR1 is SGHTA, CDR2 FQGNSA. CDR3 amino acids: CASSRGGASNQPQHF. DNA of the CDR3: TGTGCCAGCAGCCGAGGGGGAGCCAGCAATCAGCCCCAGCATTTT.